These 27 T cell receptor beta chains were all obtained from the same sample, sequenced in a study of radiotherapy plus CTLA-4 blockade in lung cancer. Assay used: immunoSEQ multiplex PCR; TCRdb lists only in-frame clones, some missing. The table lists over 70,000 clones, 75% to 90% of them singletons. The material was peripheral blood, obtained from a patient treated with radiotherapy plus ipilimumab. These TCRs come from a human donor with non-small cell lung cancer who had a partial response to radiotherapy plus ipilimumab.

The rearrangement uses TRBV7-9 and TRBJ1-1; perhaps TRBD1 as D (5 bases). V was shortened by 2 bases and J by 10 bases, with 8 bases between the two germline ends. Per the germline V gene, CDR1 is SEHNR and CDR2 is FQNEAQ (reference sequence). This CDR3 region has 11 residues. CDR3: CASSLRGVAFF. In nucleotides, the CDR3 is TGTGCCAGCAGCTTAAGGGGTGTAGCTTTCTTT. The full variable domain, with the rest looked up from reference TRBV7-9 and TRBJ1-1, is DTGVSQNPRHKITKRGQNVTFRCDPISEHNRLYWYRQTLGQGPEFLTYFQNEAQLEKSRLLSDRFSAERPKGSFSTLEIQRTEQGDSAMYLCASSLRGVAFFGQGTRLTVV.

The chain uses TRBV27 and TRBJ2-5; 8 bases fit TRBD2. Trimming at V came to 6 bases and at J to 5 bases, leaving 8 bases not matched to a gene. The CDR3 totals 14 residues. Germline CDR1 MNHEY, CDR2 SMNVEV (reference sequence). This CDR3 reads CASRSSGRGETQYF. As DNA, the CDR3 is TGTGCCAGCAGATCCAGCGGGAGAGGGGAGACCCAGTACTTC.

This clone showed up just a few times. V is TRBV6-1 and J is TRBJ1-4; 7 nucleotides agree with TRBD1. The V segment lost 7 bases and the J segment 8 bases; nucleotides outside the gene matches: 7. Germline V lookup: CDR1 MNHNS, CDR2 SASEGT. The CDR3 extends over 13 amino acids. The CDR3 DNA sequence: TGTGCCAGCAATTACAGGGGTGAGGAAAAACTGTTTTTT. Its protein product is CASNYRGEEKLFF.

The V call is TRBV5-1, the J call TRBJ1-4; 7 bases line up with TRBD1. The V and J ends lost 3 bases and 4 bases, in that order; junction bases with no gene match: 3. Looked up from germline, CDR1 is SGHRS and CDR2 is YFSETQ. The CDR3 length is 14 residues. This CDR3 reads CASSSTGLNEKLFF. Here the CDR3 DNA reads TGCGCCAGCAGCTCGACAGGGCTTAATGAAAAACTGTTTTTT.

This rearrangement joins TRBV28 to TRBJ2-7; 7 bases agree with TRBD1. The ends lost 6 bases at V and 1 base at J; junction bases unmatched: 3. CDR1 MDHEN and CDR2 SYDVKM come from the germline V gene. CDR3 length: 13 amino acids. The CDR3 nucleotides are TGTGCCAGCAGCCCGGGACAGTCCTACGAGCAGTACGTC. It is translated as CASSPGQSYEQYV.

The V call is TRBV30, the J call TRBJ2-5, with D uncertain. Trimming stripped 0 bases from V and 1 base from J, with 6 bases between. Per the germline V gene, CDR1 is GTSNPN and CDR2 is SVGIG (reference sequence). The CDR3 length is 13 residues. The CDR3 DNA sequence: TGTGCCTGGAGTGTAAGCACCCAAGAGACCCAGTACTTC. Residues: CAWSVSTQETQYF.

The rearrangement joins TRBV12-5 to TRBJ2-1, with TRBD2 matching over 8 bases. Trimming at V came to 1 base and at J to 1 base, leaving 12 bases not matched to a gene. CDR1 is LGHNT, CDR2 FRNRAP, per germline. The CDR3 is 19 amino acids. The CDR3 DNA reads as TGTGCTAGTGGTTTGGCTACCGTCGGGGGGGCGGGGTCCTACAATGAGCAGTTCTTC. The encoded protein is CASGLATVGGAGSYNEQFF.

V gene TRBV5-1 combines with J gene TRBJ2-1; TRBD2 might be the D (6 bases). V was trimmed by 0 bases and J by 6 bases, leaving 16 bases between them. CDR1 and CDR2 from the germline V gene are SGHRS and YFSETQ. CDR3 length equals 16 residues. In DNA, the CDR3 is TGCGCCAGCAGCTTGGCGTCGGGGAGGATATCCAATGAGCAGTTCTTC. It codes for CASSLASGRISNEQFF.

This rearrangement joins TRBV5-6 to TRBJ1-5; a weak D match, TRBD1 (5 bases). V was cut by 7 bases and J by 2 bases, with 13 bases left in between. This CDR3 contains 14 residues. CDR1 is SGHDT, CDR2 YYEEEE, per germline. CDR3 residues: CASRKGVGNQPQHF. In nucleotides, the CDR3 is TGTGCCAGCCGAAAAGGGGTTGGCAATCAGCCCCAGCATTTT.

This clone showed up just once. The rearrangement uses TRBV19 and TRBJ2-1; D might be TRBD2 (6 bases). The V end was cut by 6 bases, the J end by 4 bases, with 19 bases between. The germline gives CDR1 LNHDA, CDR2 SQIVND (reference sequence). CDR3 size: 16 residues. CDR3 region: CASRGLDRNVYNEQFF. The CDR3 DNA sequence: TGTGCCAGTAGGGGACTCGACCGAAATGTGTACAATGAGCAGTTCTTC.

There are a few counts of this clone. V gene TRBV7-2 combines with J gene TRBJ1-2; perhaps TRBD1 as D (6 bases). The CDR3 extends over 13 amino acids. Trimming left V 2 bases short and J 12 bases short, with 16 bases between. Germline-derived CDR1 and CDR2 are SGHTA and FQGNSA. The CDR3 coding sequence is TGTGCCAGCAGCTTAAACAGGGAAGAAGGCCACACCTTC. This sequence encodes CASSLNREEGHTF.

There are a few counts of this clone. The V gene is TRBV10-3, the J gene TRBJ2-2; the match to TRBD1 covers 7 bases. CDR1 is ENHRY and CDR2 is SYGVKD in the germline V gene. CDR3 length: 15 residues. The trim removed 3 bases at V and 4 bases at J, leaving 5 bases unmatched. CDR3 sequence reads: CAISDLTGPTGELFF. Written as DNA, the CDR3 is TGTGCCATCAGTGATTTGACAGGGCCCACCGGGGAGCTGTTTTTT.

The V gene is TRBV19, the J gene TRBJ1-1; possible D gene TRBD1, 5 bases. The germline V gene encodes CDR1 LNHDA and CDR2 SQIVND (reference sequence). The CDR3 is made up of 13 amino acids. Trimming removed 3 bases from V and 3 bases from J, with 8 bases in between. CDR3 sequence: CASSIGGDTEAFF. The CDR3 DNA sequence: TGTGCCAGTAGTATTGGGGGGGACACTGAAGCTTTCTTT.

The genes are TRBV19 and TRBJ1-4; D is undetermined. Trimming removed 6 bases at V and 2 bases at J, with 10 bases between. Germline values: CDR1 LNHDA, CDR2 SQIVND (reference sequence). The CDR3 covers 14 residues. CDR3 in amino acids: CASRTGGTNEKLFF. The CDR3 nucleotides are TGTGCCAGTAGGACGGGTGGGACTAATGAAAAACTGTTTTTT.

The chain carries TRBV2 and TRBJ2-2; TRBD2 might be the D (5 bases). This CDR3 has 15 amino acids. Deletions cut 2 bases from V and 1 base from J, with 8 bases between. The germline V gene encodes CDR1 SNHLY and CDR2 FYNNEI. CDR3 DNA: TGTGCCAGCAGTGAATCAGCGGTGAACACCGGGGAGCTGTTTTTT. Protein sequence: CASSESAVNTGELFF.

This chain uses TRBV5-1 with TRBJ2-2; D is unclear. This CDR3 is 14 amino acids long. Germline-derived CDR1 and CDR2 are SGHRS and YFSETQ. Trimming cost V 0 bases and J 4 bases, with 7 bases left between them. The CDR3 nucleotides are TGCGCCAGCAGCTTGGCCTCAGGCACCGGGGAGCTGTTTTTT. It encodes CASSLASGTGELFF.

This clone was seen once. V is TRBV28 and J is TRBJ2-7; TRBD2 is a possible D gene (5 bases). The CDR3 totals 13 residues. CDR1 is MDHEN, CDR2 SYDVKM, per germline. V lost 6 bases and J lost 3, with 12 bases in between. The CDR3: CASSRTRYYEQYF. The CDR3, as DNA: TGTGCCAGCAGCCGTACTAGATACTACGAGCAGTACTTC.

CDR3 in amino acids: CASSPGTGGSYEQYF. As DNA, the CDR3 is TGCGCCAGCAGTCCCGGGACAGGGGGGTCCTACGAGCAGTACTTC. The J gene is TRBJ2-7, the V gene TRBV5-1, with 11 bases fitting TRBD1. The CDR3 is 15 residues long. Unmatched junction bases numbered 5, after V lost 5 bases and J lost 1 base. CDR1 SGHRS and CDR2 YFSETQ come from the germline V gene.

The rearrangement uses TRBV5-1 and TRBJ1-4; no reliable D call. The CDR3 has 14 residues. Germline V gene lookup returns CDR1 SGHRS and CDR2 YFSETQ. V was pared by 0 bases and J by 7 bases, with 10 bases between. CDR3 in DNA: TGCGCCAGCAGCTTGGCCTCGGGGATTGAAAAACTGTTTTTT. Its translation is CASSLASGIEKLFF.

V usage is TRBV18 and J usage is TRBJ2-5; D possibly corresponds to TRBD1 (5 bases). The length of the CDR3 is 14 residues. The V end was cut by 4 bases, the J end by 4 bases, with 13 bases between. Germline V gene sequence: CDR1 KGHSH, CDR2 LQKENI. As DNA, the CDR3 is TGTGCCAGCTCACGGCAGGGTTCGGCAGAGACCCAGTACTTC. It specifies CASSRQGSAETQYF.

The CDR3 DNA sequence: TGTGCCAGCAGCCACCGGTACCGGACTAATGAAAAACTGTTTTTT. As protein: CASSHRYRTNEKLFF. V is TRBV14 and J is TRBJ1-4, with D uncertain. V gave up 3 bases and J gave up 2 bases, with 10 bases separating them. The CDR3 has 15 amino acids. Germline values: CDR1 SGHDN, CDR2 FVKESK.

This chain joins TRBV5-5 and TRBJ2-2; TRBD2 matches at 7 bases. The CDR3 loop spans 15 amino acids. V gave up 0 bases and J gave up 1 base; unmatched junction bases: 0. Germline V lookup: CDR1 SGHKS, CDR2 YYEKEE (reference sequence). Here the CDR3 DNA reads TGTGCCAGCAGCTTGGCTAGCGGGAACACCGGGGAGCTGTTTTTT. Residues: CASSLASGNTGELFF. Complete variable domain (other parts from reference TRBV5-5 and TRBJ2-2): DAGVTQSPTHLIKTRGQQVTLRCSPISGHKSVSWYQQVLGQGPQFIFQYYEKEERGRGNFPDRFSARQFPNYSSELNVNALLLGDSALYLCASSLASGNTGELFFGEGSRLTVL.

This clone was counted a single time. The rearrangement uses TRBV21-1 and TRBJ1-6; the listed D gene, TRBD1, was not tested against the DNA. TRBV21-1 is described as a pseudogene. CDR3 length: 14 amino acids. CDR3 loop: CASSNLTPYSPLHF. The CDR3 nucleotides are TGTGCCAGCAGCAACCTGACACCGTATTCACCCCTCCACTTT.

The chain carries TRBV6-5 and TRBJ1-2, with 7 nucleotides matching TRBD1. CDR3 length equals 15 residues. V shed 8 bases, J shed 4 bases, and the junction held 13 bases outside the gene matches. Per the germline V gene, CDR1 is MNHEY and CDR2 is SVGAGI. CDR3 region: CASSLERTGAYGYTF. The DNA for the CDR3 is TGTGCCAGCTCCTTAGAACGGACAGGAGCCTATGGCTACACCTTC.

V usage is TRBV5-1 and J usage is TRBJ2-5, with 8 bases aligning to TRBD1. The CDR3 runs to 13 residues. J gave up 9 bases and V 4 bases, and 8 bases lay outside the gene matches. Per germline, CDR1 SGHRS and CDR2 YFSETQ. CDR3 residues: CASSQTGVSAQYF. The CDR3 coding sequence is TGCGCCAGCAGCCAGACAGGGGTTTCGGCCCAGTACTTC. The full variable domain, rest sourced from reference TRBV5-1 and TRBJ2-5, is KAGVTQTPRYLIKTRGQQVTLSCSPISGHRSVSWYQQTPGQGLQFLFEYFSETQRNKGNFPGRFSGRQFSNSRSEMNVSTLELGDSALYLCASSQTGVSAQYFGPGTRLLVL.

V gene TRBV5-4 combines with J gene TRBJ2-3; 11 positions match TRBD2. CDR3 size: 16 residues. V lost 4 bases, J lost 2 bases, and 6 bases stayed unmatched. CDR1 is SGHNT and CDR2 is YYREEE in the germline V gene (reference sequence). The CDR3 DNA reads TGTGCCAGCAGCCCTGGGACTAGCGGACCCACAGATACGCAGTATTTT. It specifies CASSPGTSGPTDTQYF.

The genes are TRBV28 and TRBJ2-5; 11 bases are shared with TRBD2. Looked up from germline, CDR1 is MDHEN and CDR2 is SYDVKM. The CDR3 sequence is 16 residues long. The V and J ends lost 4 bases and 5 bases, in that order; junction bases with no gene match: 9. CDR3 region: CASSSQTSGITETQYF. CDR3 bases: TGTGCCAGCAGTTCCCAGACTAGCGGGATAACGGAGACCCAGTACTTC.